This TCR beta chain was captured in a study of control samples from healthy donors and cancer patients. Some clones are missing from TCRdb's copy, which holds only in-frame ones; the method was immunoSEQ multiplex PCR. The top ten hold over 15% of the sample, which has under 130,000 clones, about 89% seen once. The clonotype was recovered from a man in his 60s with lung cancer. Sequenced sample: PBMCs.

The CDR3 sequence: CASSPTAGVAEAFF. CDR3 coding DNA: TGTGCCAGCAGTCCCACAGCGGGGGTCGCTGAAGCTTTCTTT. This chain uses TRBV6-5 with TRBJ1-1; maybe TRBD1 (5 bases). This CDR3 contains 14 residues. Germline loops: CDR1 MNHEY, CDR2 SVGAGI. Trimming removed 5 bases at V and 6 bases at J, with 16 bases between.